Reported below is one T cell receptor beta chain. Its antigen specificity is not known. It has no much larger one-base neighbor in the sample; base qualities were not kept. The CDR3 regions of human TCRbeta chains were subjected to immunosequencing. As for how the authors treated the data: Repertoire TCRs were matched against a reference library of SARS-CoV-2-specific TCRs generated with the MIRA antigen-specificity platform. Breadth was defined as the fraction of unique TCRs that were SARS-CoV-2-associated. Depth was defined as the fraction of total T cells that were SARS-CoV-2-associated. Using the MIRA data, every spike-specific TCR was mapped to the spike region that the TCR reacted to and assigned to either a CD4 or a CD8 class. Log10-transformed breadth and depth values were compared by one-way ANOVA with Sidak's multiple comparisons tests. TCRdb stores this immuneACCESS table with in-frame sequences only. Part of the clones is absent; in the studies checked, under half of the shortfall reflects unresolved V genes, and no reason is known for the rest. V, J and clone size were drawn from that table, and D and trimming were deduced from the DNA. Recorded for this sample are roughly 78,000 clones; around four fifths of them occurred a single time. The ten largest clonotypes hold around 2.8% of the sample.

V gives up 3 bases and J gives up 1 base, and the segment between their germline ends measures 6 bases. The CDR3 contains 13 residues, cysteine and phenylalanine counted. Of all the DNA, just the CDR3 is kept, 39 bases in frame from base 1. As encoded in the germline V gene (reference sequence), CDR1 is LNHDA while CDR2 is SQIVND. This specimen's time point label, interpreted: baseline before first vaccination. Samples from vaccinated people were obtained from the UK trials COV001 and COV002, which included a single-blind randomized controlled phase 2/3 trial of AZD1222 (ChAdOx1 nCoV-19) in healthy adults. For TCRbeta chain sequencing, PBMC samples were collected from trial participants at day 0 and at day 28 after the second dose. The data stem from a study of T cell responses to AZD1222 COVID-19 vaccine (dated by TCRdb to 2020 to 2023). Describing the broader study: Because spike-specific TCR depth and breadth did not differ between the two schedules, AZD1222 recipients who got a second dose at roughly 4 weeks were pooled with those who got a second dose at roughly 12 weeks. TCR sequencing was performed for about 250 trial participants, of whom around 210 were given two doses of AZD1222 and around 25 were given two doses of MenACWY control vaccine. Enrollment into the trials was organized by age into subgroups of 18-55, 56-69 and 70-plus years, and those subgroups contained roughly 160, 29 and 62 TCR-sequenced participants, respectively. General findings and caveats noted by the study authors: Because no day 14 peak-response samples were available, the repertoires could be characterized only after the peak T cell response. Reportedly, close to half of the unique spike-specific TCRs recognized epitopes lying outside the regions that are mutated in the B.1.351 and B.1.1.7 variants. The whole spike protein was spanned by vaccine-associated CD4 TCRs, and dominant responses were seen in regions 160-218 and 743-854. The 56-69-year group was small, and its depth increase did not reach significance, likely because of low power. Most participants were white British and females outnumbered males, and the authors suggested that clonal diversity may have been underestimated. Conclusions about previously exposed vaccinees are limited because only six or seven AZD1222 recipients were SARS-CoV-2 seropositive at baseline. A significant rise in spike-specific TCR breadth and depth was observed after two AZD1222 doses relative to day 0 and relative to MenACWY recipients.

The sample here was peripheral blood, taken on day 0 of AZD1222 vaccination. Recombination connected TRBV19 to TRBJ1-1; matching of 6 bases hints at TRBD1 as the D gene. The source of this sequence is an adult in good health. CDR3 reads: CASSMTGNTEAFF. The DNA sequence is TGTGCCAGTAGTATGACAGGGAACACTGAAGCTTTCTTT.